Below are 30 T cell receptor beta chains sequenced from a single sample in a study of T-cell memory formation after mild COVID-19. TCRdb re-derived calls from the 5' RACE reads in MiXCR, one entry per CDR3 protein. The data show some 150,000 distinct CDR3 sequences, with 6% to 7% seen just once and roughly 1.9% held by the top ten. The sequencing sample was made of PBMCs or a T cell subset sorted from them (not recorded which). The source is an adult woman who had mild COVID-19 (a few samples of this study predate the infection). Cell type and time point are not known.

This clonotype came up many times. The J gene is TRBJ2-5, the V gene TRBV7-2; tentatively, D is TRBD1 (6 bases). Trimming pared 8 bases from V and 2 bases from J, leaving 15 bases between. CDR3 length: 14 residues. The germline gives CDR1 SGHTA, CDR2 FQGNSA. The CDR3 DNA sequence: TGTGCCAGCGAACGACGCAGGGGACAAGAGACCCAGTACTTC. Protein sequence: CASERRRGQETQYF.

The chain carries TRBV7-9 and TRBJ2-3, with a possible D match to TRBD2 (6 bases). The V end was cut by 2 bases, the J end by 0 bases, with 9 bases between. The CDR3 extends over 15 amino acids. The germline V gene has CDR1 SEHNR and CDR2 FQNEAQ (reference sequence). CDR3 region: CASSLMEGSTDTQYF. The CDR3 DNA reads TGTGCCAGCAGCTTAATGGAGGGAAGCACAGATACGCAGTATTTT.

This clonotype was counted many times. The J gene is TRBJ2-7, the V gene TRBV4-1; a weak D match, TRBD2 (5 bases). Germline CDR1 is MGHRA and CDR2 is YSYEKL. The CDR3 is 17 amino acids. Trimming shortened V by 0 bases and J by 2 bases, and 17 bases separated the two germline ends. The CDR3 DNA reads TGCGCCAGCAGCCAAGATTCTGAGGGCTTGTATCCCTACGAGCAGTACTTC. Its translation is CASSQDSEGLYPYEQYF.

This chain joins TRBV12-3 or TRBV12-4 and TRBJ1-2; D is ambiguous. V lost 11 bases and J lost 4, with 17 bases in between. The CDR3 is 13 amino acids. For the CDR3, the DNA is TGTGCCCTTCGCATTCGTGGAGTCTATGGCTACACCTTC. Its protein is CALRIRGVYGYTF.

This clonotype has ten or more counts. The chain carries TRBV7-2 and TRBJ2-5; tentative D call: TRBD1 (5 bases). The CDR3 is made up of 14 amino acids. Trimming left V 8 bases short and J 3 bases short, with 16 bases between. Germline V lookup: CDR1 SGHTA, CDR2 FQGNSA. CDR3 sequence: CASSPARDEETQYF. The CDR3 DNA reads as TGTGCCAGCTCTCCGGCCAGGGATGAAGAGACCCAGTACTTC.

There are many counts of this clonotype. The rearrangement joins TRBV7-2 to TRBJ2-1; D is uncertain. This CDR3 comprises 13 residues. Trimming removed 5 bases at V and 3 bases at J, with 8 bases between. The germline CDR1 and CDR2 sequences are SGHTA and FQGNSA. The CDR3 here is CASSLNSYNEQFF. The CDR3 coding sequence is TGTGCCAGCAGCCTCAACAGCTACAATGAGCAGTTCTTC.

The rearrangement links TRBV6-5 to TRBJ2-7; D is undetermined. The CDR3 spans 15 residues. V lost 5 bases and J 3 bases, leaving 17 bases between the germline ends. The germline gives CDR1 MNHEY, CDR2 SVGAGI. The DNA of the CDR3 is TGTGCCAGCAGTCCCGATTTTCAAAGGAGCTACGAGCAGTACTTC. Residues: CASSPDFQRSYEQYF.

The chain joins TRBV18 to TRBJ1-3; D remains unclear. V lost 5 bases and J lost 0, with 14 bases in between. Germline lookup yields CDR1 KGHSH and CDR2 LQKENI. CDR3 size: 16 residues. The DNA of the CDR3 is TGTGCCAGCTCAACTACAGACCAAAGCTCTGGAAACACCATATATTTT. Its protein is CASSTTDQSSGNTIYF.

This clonotype was observed a few times. The J gene is TRBJ2-1, the V gene TRBV3-1; D unresolved. The V gene lost 4 bases and the J gene lost 7 bases, with 20 bases spanning the gap. The CDR3 is 16 residues long. Germline CDR1 and CDR2: LGHDT and YNNKEL (reference sequence). For the CDR3, the DNA is TGTGCCAGCAGCCTGAGCGTCTTAACCTTTAGGAATGAGCAGTTCTTC. It is translated as CASSLSVLTFRNEQFF.

At least ten counts were recorded for this clonotype. J is TRBJ2-1 and V is TRBV7-2, with TRBD2 matching 10 bases. The germline gives CDR1 SGHTA, CDR2 FQGNSA. This CDR3 spans 16 amino acids. The ends lost 2 bases at V and 7 bases at J; junction bases unmatched: 8. Here the CDR3 reads CASSLPSGRATNEQFF. In DNA, the CDR3 is TGTGCCAGCAGCTTACCGAGCGGGAGGGCCACAAATGAGCAGTTCTTC.

The V call is TRBV7-2, the J call TRBJ1-4; a possible D gene is TRBD1 (5 bases). Per the germline V gene, CDR1 is SGHTA and CDR2 is FQGNSA. There are 15 residues in the CDR3. Trimming pared 5 bases from V and 1 base from J, leaving 11 bases between. The CDR3, as DNA: TGTGCCAGCAGCACTCAGGGTTTAACTAATGAAAAACTGTTTTTT. Its translation: CASSTQGLTNEKLFF. Variable domain in full (rest from reference TRBV7-2 and TRBJ1-4): GAGVSQSPSNKVTEKGKDVELRCDPISGHTALYWYRQSLGQGLEFLIYFQGNSAPDKSGLPSDRFSAERTGGSVSTLTIQRTQQEDSAVYLCASSTQGLTNEKLFFGSGTQLSVL.

A few counts support this clonotype. This sequence joins TRBV29-1 and TRBJ2-5; D is possibly TRBD1 or TRBD2 (5 bases each). This CDR3 spans 12 amino acids. V was trimmed by 3 bases and J by 4 bases, leaving 9 bases between them. Germline lookup yields CDR1 SQVTM and CDR2 ANQGSEA. CDR3: CSVDFGGETQYF. Written as DNA, the CDR3 is TGCAGCGTTGACTTTGGGGGAGAGACCCAGTACTTC.

This clonotype was counted between two and nine times. This chain joins TRBV11-1 and TRBJ2-5; D possibly corresponds to TRBD2 (5 bases). V lost 1 base and J 5 bases, leaving 23 bases between the germline ends. The CDR3 has 18 amino acids. The V gene's germline CDR1 is SGHAT and CDR2 FQDESV (reference sequence). The CDR3 reads CASSLDGPGIQPWETQYF. Written as DNA, the CDR3 is TGTGCCAGCAGCTTAGACGGCCCGGGAATACAACCATGGGAGACCCAGTACTTC.

This clonotype was seen repeatedly, ten times or more. The V call is TRBV7-8, the J call TRBJ2-7; 10 bases are a match to TRBD2. The CDR3 loop spans 15 amino acids. Germline CDR1 reads SGHVS; CDR2 reads FQNEAQ. J lost 2 bases, V lost 6 bases, and 7 bases had no gene match. CDR3 DNA: TGTGCCAGCAGAGATCCAGCGGGAGGGACCTACGAGCAGTACTTC. Its translation: CASRDPAGGTYEQYF. Full variable domain (outside the CDR3, taken from reference TRBV7-8 and TRBJ2-7): GAGVSQSPRYKVAKRGQDVALRCDPISGHVSLFWYQQALGQGPEFLTYFQNEAQLDKSGLPSDRFFAERPEGSVSTLKIQRTQQEDSAVYLCASRDPAGGTYEQYFGPGTRLTVT.

The chain employs TRBV29-1 and TRBJ1-1; 8 bases map to TRBD1. The CDR3 consists of 14 residues. The J segment lost 1 base and the V segment lost 5 bases, leaving 6 bases of the junction unmatched. Germline V gene lookup returns CDR1 SQVTM and CDR2 ANQGSEA. CDR3 loop: CSVRGQVGNTEAFF. The CDR3 nucleotides read TGCAGCGTTAGGGGACAGGTCGGGAACACTGAAGCTTTCTTT. Complete variable domain (other parts from reference TRBV29-1 and TRBJ1-1): SAVISQKPSRDICQRGTSLTIQCQVDSQVTMMFWYRQQPGQSLTLIATANQGSEATYESGFVIDKFPISRPNLTFSTLTVSNMSPEDSSIYLCSVRGQVGNTEAFFGQGTRLTVV.

The chain employs TRBV7-9 and TRBJ1-6; D uncertain. V shed 1 base and J shed 9 bases, with 4 bases lying between them. Germline V gene data show CDR1 as SEHNR and CDR2 as FQNEAQ (reference sequence). CDR3 length: 12 residues. The CDR3 DNA sequence: TGTGCCAGCAGCTTAGATGGTTCACCCCTCCACTTT. It translates to CASSLDGSPLHF. Full variable domain (remainder filled in from reference TRBV7-9 and TRBJ1-6): DTGVSQNPRHKITKRGQNVTFRCDPISEHNRLYWYRQTLGQGPEFLTYFQNEAQLEKSRLLSDRFSAERPKGSFSTLEIQRTEQGDSAMYLCASSLDGSPLHFGNGTRLTVT.

In this sample, this clonotype turned up a few times. V is TRBV20-1 and J is TRBJ1-5; D gene uncertain. Germline CDR1 DFQATT, CDR2 SNEGSKA (reference sequence). The CDR3 runs 12 residues. V lost 1 base and J lost 7, with 8 bases in between. CDR3 residues: CSARAPGQPQHF. CDR3 in DNA: TGCAGTGCTAGAGCCCCCGGGCAGCCCCAGCATTTT.

Many counts were recorded for this clonotype. Germline and junction disagree at one end, which may indicate a read error. This rearrangement joins TRBV12-3 or TRBV12-4 to TRBJ1-2, with a weak D call TRBD1 (5 bases). CDR3 size: 14 residues. CDR3 in DNA: TGTGCCAGCACCGGCCACAGGATTTACTACGGCTACACCTTC. It encodes CASTGHRIYYGYTF.

The genes are TRBV7-2 and TRBJ1-5; D is uncertain. Trimming removed 4 bases at V and 4 bases at J, with 8 bases between. Germline V lookup: CDR1 SGHTA, CDR2 FQGNSA. This CDR3 has 13 residues. In DNA form, the CDR3 reads TGTGCCAGCAGCTCGCCGAATAATCAGCCCCAGCATTTT. Translation: CASSSPNNQPQHF.

In its sample, this clonotype was seen a few times. V gene TRBV12-3 or TRBV12-4 combines with J gene TRBJ1-3, with D unclear. This CDR3 is built from 15 residues. The V gene lost 3 bases and the J gene lost 2 bases, with 11 bases spanning the gap. This CDR3 is CASSLDVTPGNTIYF. CDR3 nucleotide sequence: TGTGCCAGCAGTTTGGACGTCACCCCTGGAAACACCATATATTTT.

This clonotype was recorded once. This chain joins TRBV7-2 and TRBJ2-2; D not resolved. Germline CDR1 and CDR2: SGHTA and FQGNSA. This CDR3 is 14 amino acids long. V lost 0 bases and J 2 bases, leaving 4 bases between the germline ends. As DNA, the CDR3 is TGTGCCAGCAGCTTAGCCCACAACACCGGGGAGCTGTTTTTT. It encodes CASSLAHNTGELFF.

This clonotype was recorded many times. V and J are TRBV7-6 and TRBJ1-1, with D perhaps TRBD1 (5 bases). This CDR3 is built from 13 residues. Germline values: CDR1 SGHVS, CDR2 FNYEAQ. Trimming took off 3 bases at V and 3 bases at J, with 8 bases between the two ends. DNA of the CDR3: TGTGCCAGCAGCTTGACAGTAGACACTGAAGCTTTCTTT. This codes for CASSLTVDTEAFF. The variable domain in full, completed from reference TRBV7-6 and TRBJ1-1, reads GAGVSQSPRYKVTKRGQDVALRCDPISGHVSLYWYRQALGQGPEFLTYFNYEAQQDKSGLPNDRFSAERPEGSISTLTIQRTEQRDSAMYRCASSLTVDTEAFFGQGTRLTVV.

This clonotype was recorded a few times. The junction does not match germline at one end; this may be a read error. The V gene is TRBV20-1, the J gene TRBJ2-3, with 8 bases that match TRBD2. The CDR3 spans 14 residues. Germline V gene data show CDR1 as DFQATT and CDR2 as SNEGSKA (reference sequence). The CDR3, as DNA: TGCAGTTCTAGGGGACTAGTGGTCACAGATACGCAGTATTTT. Translated: CSSRGLVVTDTQYF.

By share of the sample, this clonotype is medium-sized. The chain recombines TRBV5-1 with TRBJ2-5; D gene unclear. The CDR3 spans 12 residues. Trimming removed 4 bases from V and 5 bases from J, with 9 bases in between. Germline V CDR1 and CDR2: SGHRS, YFSETQ. The CDR3: CASSHLRETQYF. The DNA for the CDR3 is TGCGCCAGCAGCCACCTACGGGAGACCCAGTACTTC.

This clonotype was detected a few times. The genes are TRBV9 and TRBJ2-7; weak D call: TRBD1 (5 bases). This CDR3 spans 13 amino acids. The ends were cut back, 3 bases at V and 0 bases at J, with 7 bases in the middle. The germline V gene has CDR1 SGDLS and CDR2 YYNGEE. The CDR3 spells CASSEDISYEQYF. As DNA, the CDR3 is TGTGCCAGCAGCGAGGACATCTCCTACGAGCAGTACTTC. Supplemented by reference TRBV9 and TRBJ2-7, the full variable domain reads DSGVTQTPKHLITATGQRVTLRCSPRSGDLSVYWYQQSLDQGLQFLIQYYNGEERAKGNILERFSAQQFPDLHSELNLSSLELGDSALYFCASSEDISYEQYFGPGTRLTVT.

The rearrangement uses TRBV7-9 and TRBJ2-1, with no clear D. This CDR3 region has 13 residues. V dropped 2 bases and J dropped 3 bases, with 5 bases sitting between them. Germline CDR1 is SEHNR and CDR2 is FQNEAQ (reference sequence). The CDR3 sequence is CASSLFSYNEQFF. The CDR3 DNA sequence: TGTGCCAGCAGCTTATTCAGCTACAATGAGCAGTTCTTC. Based on the CDR3 plus reference TRBV7-9 and TRBJ2-1, the full variable domain is DTGVSQNPRHKITKRGQNVTFRCDPISEHNRLYWYRQTLGQGPEFLTYFQNEAQLEKSRLLSDRFSAERPKGSFSTLEIQRTEQGDSAMYLCASSLFSYNEQFFGPGTRLTVL.

The rearrangement links TRBV14 to TRBJ1-3; D is unclear. The V and J ends lost 0 bases and 0 bases respectively, with 15 bases between them. This CDR3 has 18 amino acids. Germline CDR1 and CDR2: SGHDN and FVKESK. This CDR3 is CASSQDPFRQFSGNTIYF. The CDR3 region has the DNA TGTGCCAGCAGCCAAGACCCCTTTCGCCAGTTCTCTGGAAACACCATATATTTT. Full variable domain (missing parts from reference TRBV14 and TRBJ1-3): EAGVTQFPSHSVIEKGQTVTLRCDPISGHDNLYWYRRVMGKEIKFLLHFVKESKQDESGMPNNRFLAERTGGTYSTLKVQPAELEDSGVYFCASSQDPFRQFSGNTIYFGEGSWLTVV.

This clonotype was recorded many times. The rearrangement joins TRBV14 to TRBJ2-7, with 15 bases aligning to TRBD2. Germline V CDR1 and CDR2: SGHDN, FVKESK. V lost 3 bases to trimming and J lost 3 bases; unmatched junction nucleotides: 9. The length of the CDR3 is 18 residues. The CDR3 coding sequence is TGTGCCAGCAGCCACCCGGGACTAGCGGGAGGTTTTGGCTACGAGCAGTACTTC. This encodes CASSHPGLAGGFGYEQYF.

V usage is TRBV2 and J usage is TRBJ2-1, with 10 bases aligning to TRBD2. The CDR3 loop spans 15 amino acids. Per germline, CDR1 SNHLY and CDR2 FYNNEI. J lost 4 bases, V lost 6 bases, and 6 bases had no gene match. The CDR3: CASRRGSGRYNEQFF. Here the CDR3 DNA reads TGTGCCAGCAGGCGGGGTAGCGGGAGGTACAATGAGCAGTTCTTC.

A few counts support this clonotype. The V gene is TRBV3-1, the J gene TRBJ1-5; 9 bases fit TRBD1. CDR1 is LGHDT and CDR2 is YNNKEL in the germline V gene (reference sequence). The J segment lost 4 bases and the V segment lost 0 bases, leaving 4 bases of the junction unmatched. The CDR3 runs 16 residues. In nucleotides, the CDR3 is TGTGCCAGCAGCCAAGAAGGACAGGGGAGAAATCAGCCCCAGCATTTT. It codes for CASSQEGQGRNQPQHF. The whole variable domain, remainder taken from reference TRBV3-1 and TRBJ1-5, is DTAVSQTPKYLVTQMGNDKSIKCEQNLGHDTMYWYKQDSKKFLKIMFSYNNKELIINETVPNRFSPKSPDKAHLNLHINSLELGDSAVYFCASSQEGQGRNQPQHFGDGTRLSIL.